A selection of T cell receptor beta chains follows, all from one sample in a study of cytomegalovirus exposure and HLA in healthy donors. TCRdb's table, derived via immunoSEQ multiplex PCR, lists solely in-frame clones and lacks some. The sample yields approximately 170,000 clones, roughly 84% seen once. The sequenced sample was PBMCs. These receptor sequences come from a male donor in good health and CMV-seronegative. The CDR3 runs from the conserved cysteine through the conserved F or W. D genes are given only for firm matches. Clone size is not always given. Where it is, it says once, few, many or a class for expanded clones.

j_call: TRBJ2-1; v_call: TRBV6-4; d_call: .; clone_size: .; cdr3_aa: CASRAPGLNEQFF; cdr3_nt: TGTGCCAGCAGAGCCCCCGGACTAAATGAGCAGTTCTTC
j_call: TRBJ2-1; v_call: TRBV7-2; d_call: TRBD2; clone_size: few; cdr3_aa: CASSPDSGRNYNEQFF; cdr3_nt: TGTGCCAGCAGTCCTGATAGCGGGAGAAACTACAATGAGCAGTTCTTC
j_call: TRBJ1-3; v_call: TRBV6-6; d_call: TRBD1; clone_size: .; cdr3_aa: CASSYRTGVPGNTIYF; cdr3_nt: TGTGCCAGCAGTTACAGGACAGGGGTTCCTGGAAACACCATATATTTT
j_call: TRBJ2-7; v_call: TRBV7-9; d_call: .; clone_size: .; cdr3_aa: CSSSLGGKAYEQYF; cdr3_nt: TGTTCCAGCAGCTTAGGAGGGAAGGCCTACGAGCAGTACTTC
j_call: TRBJ2-7; v_call: TRBV6-5; d_call: TRBD2; clone_size: once; cdr3_aa: CASSYLGLAGTYEQYF; cdr3_nt: TGTGCCAGCAGTTACTTGGGGCTAGCGGGGACCTACGAGCAGTACTTC
j_call: TRBJ2-7; v_call: TRBV7-9; d_call: .; clone_size: .; cdr3_aa: CASSLGGSYYEQYF; cdr3_nt: TGTGCCAGCAGCTTAGGTGGCTCGTACTACGAGCAGTACTTC
j_call: TRBJ1-4; v_call: TRBV18; d_call: .; clone_size: .; cdr3_aa: CASSPGTHPNEKLFF; cdr3_nt: TGTGCCAGCTCACCAGGGACACATCCTAATGAAAAACTGTTTTTT
j_call: TRBJ2-7; v_call: TRBV19; d_call: TRBD1; clone_size: .; cdr3_aa: CASIRDRVRPYEQYF; cdr3_nt: TGTGCCAGTATAAGGGACAGGGTGCGTCCCTACGAGCAGTACTTC
j_call: TRBJ2-3; v_call: TRBV10-1; d_call: TRBD2; clone_size: .; cdr3_aa: CASSDHLMRGMSTDTQYF; cdr3_nt: TGCGCCAGCAGTGATCACCTAATGCGGGGGATGAGCACAGATACGCAGTATTTT
j_call: TRBJ1-2; v_call: TRBV6-1; d_call: .; clone_size: .; cdr3_aa: CASSALQWQNYGYTF; cdr3_nt: TGTGCCAGCAGTGCGCTCCAGTGGCAAAACTATGGCTACACCTTC
j_call: TRBJ2-7; v_call: TRBV4-3; d_call: .; clone_size: .; cdr3_aa: CASSQDLTTNYEQYF; cdr3_nt: TGCGCCAGCAGCCAAGATTTGACTACCAATTACGAGCAGTACTTC
j_call: TRBJ2-7; v_call: TRBV5-1; d_call: TRBD1; clone_size: few; cdr3_aa: CASSLIPGQGAYEQYF; cdr3_nt: TGCGCCAGCAGCTTGATCCCGGGACAGGGGGCCTACGAGCAGTACTTC
j_call: TRBJ1-3; v_call: TRBV7-9; d_call: .; clone_size: once; cdr3_aa: CSSSLAATGNSGNTIYF; cdr3_nt: TGTTCCAGCAGCTTAGCAGCGACGGGGAACTCTGGAAACACCATATATTTT
j_call: TRBJ1-4; v_call: TRBV30; d_call: .; clone_size: .; cdr3_aa: CAWGETGTTNEKLFF; cdr3_nt: TGTGCCTGGGGGGAGACGGGAACAACTAATGAAAAACTGTTTTTT
j_call: TRBJ1-2; v_call: TRBV4-1; d_call: TRBD1; clone_size: .; cdr3_aa: CASSQEDRGLIYGYTF; cdr3_nt: TGCGCCAGCAGCCAAGAAGACAGGGGGTTGATCTATGGCTACACCTTC
j_call: TRBJ1-1; v_call: TRBV10-2; d_call: .; clone_size: .; cdr3_aa: CASRATGNTEAFF; cdr3_nt: TGCGCCAGCAGGGCGACAGGGAACACTGAAGCTTTCTTT